Detailed here is one T cell receptor beta chain. Its cognate antigen is unknown. These data are taken from a study of OX40 agonist ivuxolimab in advanced cancers. Study information: Ivuxolimab, an agonist antibody against OX40 (CD134), was given to patients. The mean age was 60 years, ranging from about 23 to 85, with approximately 83% of participants male.

CDR1 is MDHEN, CDR2 SYDVKM, per germline. CDR3 length: 11 amino acids. V lost 6 bases and J lost 7, with 10 bases in between. Sequencing was performed with immunoSEQ multiplex PCR; in TCRdb, only in-frame clones are kept and a portion is missing. The data show tens of thousands of clones, about 85% seen once. The study, taken as a whole, reports: There were, on average, more expanded clones in CD8+ T cells than in CD4+. Normalized T-cell clonal expansion was also low in some nonresponders.

This chain connects TRBV28 to TRBJ2-7; D ambiguous. This sequence was found in an adult with an advanced solid tumor such as melanoma, head and neck, liver or kidney cancer. Specimen: CD4+ or CD8+ T cells sorted from blood, collected in a trial of the OX40 agonist ivuxolimab. CDR3 in amino acids: CASSLQREQYF. CDR3 nucleotides: TGTGCCAGCAGCCTCCAGCGAGAGCAGTACTTC.